One and the same sample provided the 20 T cell receptor beta chains below, sequenced in a study of blood T cells in healthy people across ages. With a J-beta primer mix and a sample-barcoded 5' primer, a second PCR ran about 7 to 11 cycles. TCRdb re-analysed the 5' RACE reads in MiXCR, keeping a single row per CDR3 protein. The repertoire holds around 990,000 distinct CDR3 sequences, with less than 45% as singletons. Sequencing was done on a sample of blood. The receptors originated from a man aged 18 to 29 in good health.

The count of this clonotype is one. Here the CDR3 reads CASSVGVRNQPQHF. CDR3 sequence (DNA): TGTGCCAGCAGTGTGGGGGTAAGGAATCAGCCCCAGCATTTT. V gene TRBV2 combines with J gene TRBJ1-5; possible D gene TRBD1, 5 bases. The V and J ends lost 4 bases and 4 bases respectively, with 11 bases between them. CDR1 SNHLY and CDR2 FYNNEI come from the germline V gene. The CDR3 is 14 residues long. Full variable domain (remainder filled in from reference TRBV2 and TRBJ1-5): EPEVTQTPSHQVTQMGQEVILRCVPISNHLYFYWYRQILGQKVEFLVSFYNNEISEKSEIFDDQFSVERPDGSNFTLKIRSTKLEDSAMYFCASSVGVRNQPQHFGDGTRLSIL.

The rearrangement uses TRBV4-1 and TRBJ2-3; no definite D call. V shed 1 base and J shed 6 bases, with 11 bases lying between them. Germline V CDR1 and CDR2: MGHRA, YSYEKL. This CDR3 has 14 residues. In nucleotides, the CDR3 is TGCGCCAGCAGCCAAGTCAGTAGGGTGGATACGCAGTATTTT. Its translation is CASSQVSRVDTQYF.

V usage is TRBV20-1 and J usage is TRBJ1-2; TRBD1 aligns across 7 bases. V shed 6 bases and J 7 bases; nucleotides not matched to a gene: 11. CDR3 size: 13 residues. Germline values: CDR1 DFQATT, CDR2 SNEGSKA (reference sequence). DNA of the CDR3: TGCAGTGCCGACCGACAGGGCAGGTTTGGCTACACCTTC. It specifies CSADRQGRFGYTF.

This clonotype has only a few counts. The chain carries TRBV24-1 and TRBJ2-5; tentative D call: TRBD1 (5 bases). The CDR3 totals 14 residues. Germline CDR1 and CDR2: KGHDR and SFDVKD. Deletions cut 7 bases from V and 2 bases from J, with 13 bases between. The CDR3 spells CATRTTEFQETQYF. As DNA, the CDR3 is TGTGCCACCAGGACGACAGAGTTTCAAGAGACCCAGTACTTC.

This clonotype was recorded a few times. The chain recombines TRBV13 with TRBJ2-7; D may be TRBD1 (6 bases). The length of the CDR3 is 14 residues. The V gene lost 4 bases and the J gene lost 5 bases, with 15 bases spanning the gap. CDR1 and CDR2 from the germline V gene are PRHDT and FYEKMQ (reference sequence). The CDR3 reads CASSYYRELDEQYF. The CDR3 bases are TGTGCCAGCAGCTATTACAGGGAATTGGACGAGCAGTACTTC.

V and J are TRBV24-1 and TRBJ2-3, with D uncertain. The V end was cut by 7 bases, the J end by 4 bases, with 14 bases between. Germline lookup yields CDR1 KGHDR and CDR2 SFDVKD. The length of the CDR3 is 14 residues. In nucleotides, the CDR3 is TGTGCCACCAGCCTAGGCCAAGGCGCAGATACGCAGTATTTT. Translating gives CATSLGQGADTQYF.

The rearrangement uses TRBV5-6 and TRBJ1-1; 7 bases line up with TRBD1. Germline-derived CDR1 and CDR2 are SGHDT and YYEEEE. The V and J ends lost 0 bases and 7 bases, in that order; junction bases with no gene match: 6. The CDR3 is 14 amino acids. CDR3: CASSLGQGKSEAFF. CDR3 sequence (DNA): TGTGCCAGCAGCTTGGGACAGGGTAAAAGTGAAGCTTTCTTT.

This clonotype was observed a handful of times. The gene calls are TRBV5-1 and TRBJ2-2; D not resolved. CDR3 size: 14 residues. Germline-derived CDR1 and CDR2 are SGHRS and YFSETQ. V lost 5 bases and J 0 bases, leaving 8 bases between the germline ends. The CDR3 DNA is TGCGCCAGCAGTACCTACACGAACACCGGGGAGCTGTTTTTT. Encoded protein: CASSTYTNTGELFF.

The sample holds one count of this clonotype. The chain recombines TRBV7-9 with TRBJ1-5; tentative D call: TRBD1 (6 bases). In germline, CDR1 is SEHNR, CDR2 FQNEAQ (reference sequence). The CDR3 has 16 residues. Trimming removed 5 bases from V and 1 base from J, with 15 bases in between. The CDR3 here is CASSPSPGQSNQPQHF. In DNA form, the CDR3 reads TGTGCCAGCAGCCCGAGCCCCGGACAGAGCAATCAGCCCCAGCATTTT.

This rearrangement joins TRBV7-9 to TRBJ2-1; maybe TRBD2 (6 bases). CDR1 and CDR2 (germline): SEHNR, FQNEAQ (reference sequence). With 4 bases removed from V and 10 bases from J, the gap between germline ends came to 17 bases. The CDR3 loop spans 14 amino acids. The CDR3 here is CASSSRGPILEQFF. Here the CDR3 DNA reads TGTGCCAGCAGCTCGCGGGGACCCATTTTAGAGCAGTTCTTC.

The rearrangement joins TRBV7-9 to TRBJ2-6; a weak D match, TRBD1 (6 bases). V was clipped by 3 bases and J by 2 bases, with 20 bases between them. From germline, CDR1 is SEHNR and CDR2 FQNEAQ (reference sequence). The CDR3 totals 19 residues. The CDR3: CASSFALQGKHAGANVLTF. The CDR3 DNA is TGTGCCAGCAGCTTTGCCCTACAGGGAAAACATGCTGGGGCCAACGTCCTGACTTTC.

This clonotype has only a few counts. This chain's CDR3 is CASSLDYSGIAGELFF. The CDR3 region has the DNA TGCGCCAGCAGCTTGGACTACTCGGGGATTGCCGGGGAGCTGTTTTTT. The rearrangement joins TRBV5-1 to TRBJ2-2, with D possibly being TRBD2 (5 bases). This CDR3 has 16 residues. Trimming pared 0 bases from V and 6 bases from J, leaving 15 bases between. Germline CDR1 reads SGHRS; CDR2 reads YFSETQ.

The rearrangement joins TRBV20-1 to TRBJ1-1; D remains unclear. In germline, CDR1 is DFQATT, CDR2 SNEGSKA (reference sequence). The CDR3 sequence is 14 residues long. With 6 bases removed from V and 6 bases from J, the gap between germline ends came to 20 bases. Here the CDR3 DNA reads TGCAGTGCCCAACGAAGTCAAGGTAACGCTGAAGCTTTCTTT. Translating it yields CSAQRSQGNAEAFF.

This clonotype was recorded a few times. The chain carries TRBV5-6 and TRBJ1-1, with TRBD1 matching over 7 bases. The V and J ends lost 3 bases and 3 bases, in that order; junction bases with no gene match: 8. The CDR3 spans 15 residues. Germline CDR1 reads SGHDT; CDR2 reads YYEEEE. This CDR3 reads CASSYLIGQDTEAFF. In DNA form, the CDR3 reads TGTGCCAGCAGCTACCTAATTGGACAGGACACTGAAGCTTTCTTT.

A few counts support this clonotype. The V and J genes are TRBV4-3 and TRBJ1-1; no reliable D call. The V gene lost 3 bases and the J gene lost 0 bases, with 14 bases spanning the gap. CDR1 and CDR2 from the germline V gene are LGHNA and YSLEER. CDR3 length equals 16 residues. CDR3 DNA sequence: TGCGCCAGCAGCCAGGCTCCTGGTATGATGAACACTGAAGCTTTCTTT. Translating it yields CASSQAPGMMNTEAFF.

The chain is built from TRBV7-3 and TRBJ2-3; 11 bases are shared with TRBD1. The CDR3 loop spans 16 amino acids. J was trimmed by 5 bases and V by 1 base; bases with no gene match: 5. Germline V gene lookup returns CDR1 SGHTA and CDR2 FQGTGA. The DNA for the CDR3 is TGTGCCAGCAGCTTAAATCCCGGGACAGGGGGAGATACGCAGTATTTT. Translation: CASSLNPGTGGDTQYF.

This clonotype was found a few times. The V and J genes are TRBV9 and TRBJ2-1; D ambiguous. The CDR3 has 13 amino acids. Per the germline V gene, CDR1 is SGDLS and CDR2 is YYNGEE. The germline V and J ends were trimmed by 3 bases and 5 bases, with 9 bases remaining between them. This CDR3 reads CASSASLHNEQFF. The CDR3 DNA is TGTGCCAGCAGCGCCTCCCTCCACAATGAGCAGTTCTTC.

A single count supports this clonotype. The V and J genes are TRBV6-4 and TRBJ2-7, with TRBD1 matching 7 bases. Germline assignment: CDR1 MRHNA and CDR2 SNTAGT. V shed 8 bases and J 7 bases; nucleotides not matched to a gene: 14. The CDR3 spans 14 residues. CDR3 bases: TGTGCCAGCTGTAAGGGGGCCTCCTACAATGAGCAGTACTTC. Protein: CASCKGASYNEQYF.

This clonotype was detected only a few times. The chain carries TRBV7-2 and TRBJ1-1; D unresolved. The CDR3 has 13 residues. V lost 8 bases, J lost 1 base, and 11 bases lay in between. The germline V gene has CDR1 SGHTA and CDR2 FQGNSA. The CDR3 protein is CASYRQSNTEAFF. The DNA of the CDR3 is TGTGCCAGCTATCGGCAGTCGAACACTGAAGCTTTCTTT.

A few counts support this clonotype. V usage is TRBV2 and J usage is TRBJ1-2; D unresolved. CDR3 size: 14 residues. Germline V lookup: CDR1 SNHLY, CDR2 FYNNEI. Trimming took off 1 base at V and 4 bases at J, with 10 bases between the two ends. CDR3 protein: CASSEERNTYGYTF. CDR3 nucleotides: TGTGCCAGCAGTGAAGAGAGAAATACCTATGGCTACACCTTC.